A selection of T cell receptor beta chains follows, all from one sample in a study of cytomegalovirus exposure and HLA in healthy donors. The method was immunoSEQ multiplex PCR; TCRdb's version includes in-frame clones alone and lacks a portion of them. This sample has 150,000 or so clones, with around nine tenths found just once. The sample taken for sequencing was PBMCs. These receptors came from a woman in her late teens or twenties in good health and CMV-seronegative. CDR3s include the opening cysteine and the closing phenylalanine or tryptophan. A D gene is named only where the DNA matches it firmly. Some rows mark clone size as missing; the rest say once, few, many or name a class of expanded clone.

clone_size	v_call	d_call	j_call	cdr3_aa	cdr3_nt
NA	TRBV27	TRBD1	TRBJ2-7	CASSLVGQAAYEQYF	TGTGCCAGCAGTTTAGTGGGACAGGCAGCCTACGAGCAGTACTTC
few	TRBV7-2	TRBD1	TRBJ1-5	CASSPFGTGANQPQHF	TGTGCCAGCAGCCCCTTCGGGACAGGGGCCAATCAGCCCCAGCATTTT
many	TRBV6-1	TRBD2	TRBJ2-7	CASSEELAGAYEQYF	TGTGCCAGCAGTGAGGAACTAGCGGGAGCCTACGAGCAGTACTTC
NA	TRBV10-3	TRBD2	TRBJ2-3	CAISTTGTSGFTDTQYF	TGTGCCATCAGTACGACCGGGACTAGCGGCTTCACAGATACGCAGTATTTT
few	TRBV28	TRBD2	TRBJ2-1	CASSLTSGSSYNEQFF	TGTGCCAGCAGTTTAACTAGCGGGAGCTCCTACAATGAGCAGTTCTTC
NA	TRBV7-9	TRBD2	TRBJ2-1	CASSSQGTSANEQFF	TGTGCCAGCAGCTCTCAAGGGACTAGCGCGAATGAGCAGTTCTTC
NA	TRBV19	TRBD2	TRBJ2-1	CASSQTGLAANEQFF	TGTGCCAGTAGTCAAACGGGACTAGCGGCCAATGAGCAGTTCTTC
NA	TRBV5-1	NA	TRBJ2-1	CASSLHSNEQFF	TGCGCCAGCAGCTTGCACAGCAATGAGCAGTTCTTC
NA	TRBV27	NA	TRBJ2-4	CASSPRPDRVKNIQYF	TGTGCCAGCAGCCCTCGACCGGACAGAGTCAAAAACATTCAGTACTTC
NA	TRBV30	TRBD1	TRBJ2-7	CAWAGPGGSYEQYF	TGTGCCTGGGCCGGGCCAGGGGGCTCCTACGAGCAGTACTTC
NA	TRBV7-7	TRBD1	TRBJ1-1	CASSPTGGANTEAFF	TGTGCTAGCAGCCCCACAGGGGGCGCGAACACTGAAGCTTTCTTT
NA	TRBV29-1	NA	TRBJ2-5	CSVSGAETQYF	TGCAGCGTTAGCGGAGCAGAGACCCAGTACTTC
NA	TRBV2	TRBD2	TRBJ2-7	CASSLREGRVYEQYF	TGTGCCAGCAGCCTGCGGGAGGGCAGGGTCTACGAGCAGTACTTC
NA	TRBV19	NA	TRBJ2-1	CASQTGGGSIGEQFF	TGTGCCAGTCAGACGGGGGGCGGGAGTATTGGTGAGCAGTTCTTC